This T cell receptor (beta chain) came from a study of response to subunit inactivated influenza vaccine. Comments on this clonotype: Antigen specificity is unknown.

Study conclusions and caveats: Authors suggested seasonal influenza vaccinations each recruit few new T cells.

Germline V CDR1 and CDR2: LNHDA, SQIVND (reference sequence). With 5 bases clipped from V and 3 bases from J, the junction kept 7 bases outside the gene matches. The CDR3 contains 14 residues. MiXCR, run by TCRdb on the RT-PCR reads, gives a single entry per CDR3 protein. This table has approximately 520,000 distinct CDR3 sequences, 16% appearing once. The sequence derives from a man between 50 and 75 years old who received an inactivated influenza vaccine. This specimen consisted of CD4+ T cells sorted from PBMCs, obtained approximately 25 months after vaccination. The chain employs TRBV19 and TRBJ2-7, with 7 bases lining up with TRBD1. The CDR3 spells CASSYQGVGYEQYF. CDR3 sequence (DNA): TGTGCCAGTAGTTACCAGGGGGTAGGCTACGAGCAGTACTTC.